This T cell receptor (beta chain) was profiled in a study of sequential checkpoint blockade in melanoma (dated by TCRdb to about 2019). General notes on the study: In a 1:1 randomization, patients received either first-line nivolumab then ipilimumab (arm A) or ipilimumab then nivolumab (arm B). Maintenance nivolumab was given following each of the two trial sequences. Study-level results and caveats: The response-prediction model combining TCR metrics and mutation burden needs validation in larger, independent patient cohorts.

Details on this clone: Its antigen specificity is not known. The sample holds no much larger clone one base away, and base qualities are not on file.

The treatment or condition label here, explained by the study, means: randomized to nivolumab then ipilimumab (arm A) or the reverse (arm B). Prior DNA-damaging chemotherapy had not been received by any trial patient. Live CD3+CD8+ cells negative for CD19 and CD56 were sorted from thawed PBMCs on a FACS Aria II flow cytometer. Samples came from patients with melanoma in CheckMate 064, a randomized, open-label phase II trial of sequential checkpoint blockade. Peripheral blood mononuclear cells were collected by leukapheresis, purified with Ficoll-Paque, and frozen in human serum with around 10% DMSO. Right after sorting, the blood CD3+CD8+ cells were verified to be >95% pure, and DNA extraction followed. V and J are truncated by 2 bases and 4 bases respectively, leaving an intervening sequence of 17 bases. Reading from cysteine to phenylalanine, the CDR3 counts 16 amino acids. Of all the DNA, just the CDR3 is kept, 48 bases in frame from base 1. CDR1 and CDR2 are drawn from the germline V gene (reference sequence): MNHNY, SVGAGI.

TCRbeta CDR3 regions were immunosequenced from genomic DNA with the immunoSEQ Assay. Before high-throughput sequencing, the genomic DNA was amplified using bias-controlled multiplex PCR. As for the original processing: To quantify the absolute abundance of each unique TCRbeta CDR3 region, the sequences were collapsed and filtered. Clonality, defined as 1 minus Pielou's evenness, was calculated using productive rearrangements only. A previously published method was used to identify clones whose frequencies were significantly greater in on-treatment samples than in baseline samples. Sourced from immuneACCESS, this table was stored by TCRdb with only in-frame sequences that have V and J called. A share of the clones is absent; for the studies checked, an unresolved V gene accounts for under half, and the remainder has no known explanation. From that table come the V and J calls and clone size; the DNA was used to work out D and trimming. In this sample the table shows 25,000 to 35,000 clones, 75% to 85% of which occur a single time. About a sixth of the sample comes from the top ten.

This TCR came from a human donor with melanoma. The material sequenced was CD8+ T cells sorted from blood (inferred from file names), taken from a patient given nivolumab and ipilimumab in sequence. The chain was built from TRBV6-6 and TRBJ1-1; the D gene is possibly TRBD1, with 6 bases matching. The CDR3 region: CASSYGVGGPSTEAFF. The sequence in DNA is TGTGCCAGCAGTTACGGGGTCGGGGGGCCGAGCACTGAAGCTTTCTTT.